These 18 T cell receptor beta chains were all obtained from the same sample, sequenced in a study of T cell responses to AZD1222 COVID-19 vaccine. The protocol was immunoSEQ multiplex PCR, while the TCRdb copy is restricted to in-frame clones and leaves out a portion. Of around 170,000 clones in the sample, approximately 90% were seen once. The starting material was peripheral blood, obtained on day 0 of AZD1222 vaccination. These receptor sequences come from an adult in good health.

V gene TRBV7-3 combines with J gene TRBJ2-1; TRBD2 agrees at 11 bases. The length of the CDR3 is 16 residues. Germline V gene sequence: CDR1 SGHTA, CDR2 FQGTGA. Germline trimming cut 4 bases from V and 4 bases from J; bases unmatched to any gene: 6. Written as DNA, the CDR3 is TGTGCCAGCAGCTCTCTCCCTAGCGGGGGGTACAATGAGCAGTTCTTC. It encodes CASSSLPSGGYNEQFF.

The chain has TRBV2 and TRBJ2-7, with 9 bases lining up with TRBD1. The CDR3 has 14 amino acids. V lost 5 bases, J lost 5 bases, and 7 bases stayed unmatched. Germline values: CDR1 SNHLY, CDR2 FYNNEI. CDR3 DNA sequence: TGTGCCAGCAGTCCTAGGACAGGGGAAGACGAGCAGTACTTC. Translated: CASSPRTGEDEQYF.

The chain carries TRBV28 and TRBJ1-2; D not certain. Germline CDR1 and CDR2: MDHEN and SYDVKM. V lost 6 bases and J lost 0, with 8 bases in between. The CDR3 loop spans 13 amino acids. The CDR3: CASSPTANYGYTF. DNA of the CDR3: TGTGCCAGCAGCCCCACAGCTAACTATGGCTACACCTTC.

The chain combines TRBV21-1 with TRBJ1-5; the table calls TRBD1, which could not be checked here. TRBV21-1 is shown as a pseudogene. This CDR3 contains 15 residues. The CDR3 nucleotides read TGTGCCAGCAGCAAAGATCAGGCTACGAATCAGCCCCAGCATTTT. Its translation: CASSKDQATNQPQHF.

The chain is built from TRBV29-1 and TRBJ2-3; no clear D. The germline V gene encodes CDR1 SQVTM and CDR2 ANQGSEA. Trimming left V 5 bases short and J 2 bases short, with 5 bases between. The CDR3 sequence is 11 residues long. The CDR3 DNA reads TGCAGCGTTCAACCCACAGATACGCAGTATTTT. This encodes CSVQPTDTQYF.

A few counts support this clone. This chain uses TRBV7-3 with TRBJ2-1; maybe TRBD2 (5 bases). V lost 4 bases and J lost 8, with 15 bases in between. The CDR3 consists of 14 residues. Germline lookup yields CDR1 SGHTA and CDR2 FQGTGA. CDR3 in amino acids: CASSSYRNSDEQFF. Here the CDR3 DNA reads TGTGCCAGCAGCTCCTATCGTAATAGCGATGAGCAGTTCTTC.

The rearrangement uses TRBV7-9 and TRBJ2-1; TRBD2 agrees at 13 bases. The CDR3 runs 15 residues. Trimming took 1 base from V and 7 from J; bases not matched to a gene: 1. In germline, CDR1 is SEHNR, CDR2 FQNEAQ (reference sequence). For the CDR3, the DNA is TGTGCCAGCAGCTTAGGACTAGCGGGGGGAAATGAGCAGTTCTTC. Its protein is CASSLGLAGGNEQFF.

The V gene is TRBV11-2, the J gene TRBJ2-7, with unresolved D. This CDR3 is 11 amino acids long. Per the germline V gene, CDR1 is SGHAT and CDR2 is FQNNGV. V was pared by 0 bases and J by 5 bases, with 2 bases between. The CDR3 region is CASSLENEQYF. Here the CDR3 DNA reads TGTGCCAGCAGCTTAGAGAACGAGCAGTACTTC. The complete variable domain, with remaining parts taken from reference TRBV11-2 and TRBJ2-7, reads EAGVAQSPRYKIIEKRQSVAFWCNPISGHATLYWYQQILGQGPKLLIQFQNNGVVDDSQLPKDRFSAERLKGVDSTLKIQPAKLEDSAVYLCASSLENEQYFGPGTRLTVT.

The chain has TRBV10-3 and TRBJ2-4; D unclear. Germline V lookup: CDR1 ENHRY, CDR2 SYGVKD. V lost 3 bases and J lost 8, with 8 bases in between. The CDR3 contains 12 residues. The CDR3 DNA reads TGTGCCATCAGTGAAGACAAGGACATTCAGTACTTC. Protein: CAISEDKDIQYF.

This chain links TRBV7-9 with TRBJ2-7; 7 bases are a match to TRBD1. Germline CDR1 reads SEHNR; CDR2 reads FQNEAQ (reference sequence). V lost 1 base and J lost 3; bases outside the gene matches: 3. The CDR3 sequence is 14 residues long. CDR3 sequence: CASSLGQGFYEQYF. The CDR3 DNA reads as TGTGCCAGCAGCTTAGGACAGGGCTTCTACGAGCAGTACTTC. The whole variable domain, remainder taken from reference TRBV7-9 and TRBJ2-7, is DTGVSQNPRHKITKRGQNVTFRCDPISEHNRLYWYRQTLGQGPEFLTYFQNEAQLEKSRLLSDRFSAERPKGSFSTLEIQRTEQGDSAMYLCASSLGQGFYEQYFGPGTRLTVT.

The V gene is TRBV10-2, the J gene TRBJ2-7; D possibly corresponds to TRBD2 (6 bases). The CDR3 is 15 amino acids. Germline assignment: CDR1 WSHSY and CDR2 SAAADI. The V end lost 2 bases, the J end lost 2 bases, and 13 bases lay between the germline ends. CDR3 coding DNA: TGCGCCAGCAGTGAGGAGCGCGGGGTGACCTACGAGCAGTACTTC. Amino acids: CASSEERGVTYEQYF.

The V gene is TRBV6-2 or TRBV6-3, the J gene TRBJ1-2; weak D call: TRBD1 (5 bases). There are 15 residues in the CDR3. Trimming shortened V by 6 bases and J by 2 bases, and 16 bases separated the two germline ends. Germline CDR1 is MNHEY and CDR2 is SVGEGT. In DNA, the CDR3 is TGTGCCAGCAGCCAGACCACGGCAGGGAACTATGGCTACACCTTC. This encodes CASSQTTAGNYGYTF.

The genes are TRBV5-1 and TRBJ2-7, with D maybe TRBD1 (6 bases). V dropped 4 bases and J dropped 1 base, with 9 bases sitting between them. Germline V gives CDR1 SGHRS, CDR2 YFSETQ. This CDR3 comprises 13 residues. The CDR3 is CASSIGQSYEQYF. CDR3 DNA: TGCGCCAGCAGCATAGGACAGTCCTACGAGCAGTACTTC.

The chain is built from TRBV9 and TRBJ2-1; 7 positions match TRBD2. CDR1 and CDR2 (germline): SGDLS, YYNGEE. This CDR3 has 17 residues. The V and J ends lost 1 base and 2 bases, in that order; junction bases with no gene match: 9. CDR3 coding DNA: TGTGCCAGCAGCGTATTTGGCCAGGCGGGAGCCTACAATGAGCAGTTCTTC. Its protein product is CASSVFGQAGAYNEQFF.

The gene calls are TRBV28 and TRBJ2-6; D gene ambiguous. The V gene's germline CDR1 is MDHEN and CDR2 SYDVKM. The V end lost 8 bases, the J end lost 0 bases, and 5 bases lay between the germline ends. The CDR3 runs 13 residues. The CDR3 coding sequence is TGTGCCAGCTTTTCCTCTGGGGCCAACGTCCTGACTTTC. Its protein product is CASFSSGANVLTF.

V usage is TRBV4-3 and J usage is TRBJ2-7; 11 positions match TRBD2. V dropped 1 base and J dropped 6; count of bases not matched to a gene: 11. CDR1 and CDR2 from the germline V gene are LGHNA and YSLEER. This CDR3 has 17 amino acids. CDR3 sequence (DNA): TGCGCCAGCAGCCAAGTTGCAGGTAGTGGGACTAGCGGCGAGCAGTACTTC. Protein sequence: CASSQVAGSGTSGEQYF.

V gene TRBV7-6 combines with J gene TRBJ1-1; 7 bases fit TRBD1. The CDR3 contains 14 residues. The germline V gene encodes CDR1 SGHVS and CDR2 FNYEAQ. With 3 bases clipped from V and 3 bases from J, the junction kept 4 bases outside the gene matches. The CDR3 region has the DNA TGTGCCAGCAGCTTCGGGACAGCTCACACTGAAGCTTTCTTT. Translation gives CASSFGTAHTEAFF. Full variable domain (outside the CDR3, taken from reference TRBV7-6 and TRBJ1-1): GAGVSQSPRYKVTKRGQDVALRCDPISGHVSLYWYRQALGQGPEFLTYFNYEAQQDKSGLPNDRFSAERPEGSISTLTIQRTEQRDSAMYRCASSFGTAHTEAFFGQGTRLTVV.

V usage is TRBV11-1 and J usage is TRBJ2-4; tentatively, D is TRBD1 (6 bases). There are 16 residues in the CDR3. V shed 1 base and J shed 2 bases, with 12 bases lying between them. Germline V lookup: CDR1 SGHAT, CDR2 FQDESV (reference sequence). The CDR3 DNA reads TGTGCCAGCAGCTTAGTCGGCAGGGGAACCAAAAACATTCAGTACTTC. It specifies CASSLVGRGTKNIQYF.